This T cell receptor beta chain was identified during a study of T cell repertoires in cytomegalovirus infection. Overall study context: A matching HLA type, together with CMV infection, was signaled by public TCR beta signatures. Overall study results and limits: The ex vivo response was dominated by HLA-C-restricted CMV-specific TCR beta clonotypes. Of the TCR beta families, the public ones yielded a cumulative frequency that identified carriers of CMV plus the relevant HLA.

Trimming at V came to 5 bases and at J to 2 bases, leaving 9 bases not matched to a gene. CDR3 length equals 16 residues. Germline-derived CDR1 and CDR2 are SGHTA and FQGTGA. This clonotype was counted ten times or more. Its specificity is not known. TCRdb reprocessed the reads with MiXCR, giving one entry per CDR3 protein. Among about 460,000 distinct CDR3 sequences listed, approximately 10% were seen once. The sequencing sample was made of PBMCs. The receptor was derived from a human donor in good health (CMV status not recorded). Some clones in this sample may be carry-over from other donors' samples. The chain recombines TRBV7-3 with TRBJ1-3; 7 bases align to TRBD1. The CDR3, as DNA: TGTGCCAGCAGCCCAGGACAGGACTGGACTGGAAACACCATATATTTT. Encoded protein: CASSPGQDWTGNTIYF.